This T cell receptor (beta chain) was sequenced in a study of blood T cells in healthy people across ages. Germline CDR1 reads MNHNS; CDR2 reads SASEGT. The CDR3 length is 14 residues. Trimming removed 2 bases at V and 5 bases at J, with 10 bases between. Concerning this clonotype itself: The antigen remains undetermined.

General study points: Possibly, changes in expanded clonotypes were confounded because donor CMV status was unknown. Versus aged donors, long-lived donors had higher diversity and more naive CD4+ cells.

Primed by a sample-barcoded 5' primer and a J-beta primer mix, a second PCR proceeded for about 6 to 11 cycles. Using its own MiXCR run on the 5' RACE reads, TCRdb lists one record per CDR3 protein. The table has 1,800,000 or so distinct CDR3 sequences, roughly two fifths seen once. The source of this sequence is a human donor in good health. This rearrangement joins TRBV6-1 to TRBJ1-5; TRBD1 might be the D (5 bases). The sequenced material came from blood. CDR3 protein: CASSEPGGDQPQHF. As DNA, the CDR3 is TGTGCCAGCAGTGAACCCGGGGGGGATCAGCCCCAGCATTTT.